This is a list of T cell receptor beta chains from one sample in a study of blood T cell repertoires in COVID-19. Here immunoSEQ multiplex PCR was the method, and the copy in TCRdb shows in-frame clones only, minus some. The table shows around 450,000 clones, with 87% occurring only once. The specimen was PBMCs or T cells enriched from blood (not recorded which). The source of these receptors is a woman aged 18-29 years with acute COVID-19. CDR3s leave out the opening cysteine and the closing phenylalanine or tryptophan. Fields, in order: V gene, CDR3 protein.

TRBV29-1	SGRPDEGGGYT
TRBV10-1	ASSPDSPLNEQF
TRBV19	ASSTHSNQPQH
TRBV18	ASGRDLDYGYT
TRBV5-1	ASSLVGTGWGNTIY
TRBV6-5	ASSAGTGIYEQY
TRBV9	ASSVGDSGANVLT
TRBV14	ASSQEFHTRGYGYT
TRBV27	ASSFEENTEAF
TRBV11-3	ASSLDSGMRSDEQF
TRBV18	ASSPGGRSYEQY
TRBV12-3/TRBV12-4	ASSFGGRGEQF
TRBV10-1	ASSSGTRYITDTQY
TRBV9	ASSPWRGQGETQY
TRBV7-3	ASSSPGTGNYEQY
TRBV9	ASSVDGLGNQPQH
TRBV2	ASSVGTGNEQF
TRBV5-8	ASSFQTGWNYGYT
TRBV13	ASRAGGTDTQY
TRBV13	ASSHRTSRRAYEQY
TRBV9	ASSEMGTANTEAF
TRBV11-2	ASRLGTKAF
TRBV27	ASSFRTGNTEAF
TRBV19	ASRDSGNYNEQF
TRBV6-5	ASTVGGPEAF
TRBV28	ASSPGLAYTGELF
TRBV15	ATSRVPSSQIGGATDTQY
TRBV28	ASSFFKEGRTNRLSGNTIY
TRBV10-2	ASTLDGRGGDGYT
TRBV5-1	ATRKTGYSGYNEQF
TRBV18	ASSPPTGLSEANYGYT
TRBV29-1	SVDMNRSNEQF
TRBV18	ASSPGTGGVIALT
TRBV3-1/TRBV3-2	ASTGGSRNSPLH
TRBV10-3	AISENRDNEQY
TRBV5-1	ASSLNGQGNTGELF
TRBV2	ASGFGTSGSSYEQY
TRBV14	ASSAGQGFNQPQH
TRBV5-1	ASAPLTGNQPQH
TRBV7-6	ASSPTGGEVTDTQY
TRBV4-2	ASSQEGDRVSYEQY
TRBV5-1	ASQTGLGSYNEQF
TRBV12-3/TRBV12-4	ASSLGGDAEAF
TRBV7-8	ASSDGKTYEQY
TRBV4-2	ASSQDWGSANEQY
TRBV2	ASSEEGVETQY